This section outlines one T cell receptor beta chain sequence together with its context. The target antigen is unknown. Time point noted: blood 4 weeks post-SBRT, at nephrectomy. This sample's treatment: 15 Gy SBRT to primary tumor, nephrectomy 4 weeks later. Nephrectomy followed 15 Gy stereotactic body radiation by 4 weeks. After SBRT, blood was collected at 2 and 4 weeks, plus baseline. The data were taken from a study of radiation and T cells in renal cell carcinoma. Points from the study as a whole: From baseline, blood top tumor clonotypes peaked at 2 weeks post-radiation.

Repertoires were generated with immunoSEQ multiplex PCR, while TCRdb's copy carries only in-frame clones and drops some. The table shows about 74,000 clones, with 89% occurring only once. This CDR3 contains 13 residues. Germline CDR1 and CDR2: MDHEN and SYDVKM. V lost 4 bases and J lost 8; bases outside the gene matches: 2. This receptor was identified in a woman between 70 and 85 years old with renal cell carcinoma. This rearrangement joins TRBV28 to TRBJ1-6; 7 nucleotides match TRBD1. The sequenced sample was blood, obtained from a patient whose treatment included radiotherapy and nephrectomy. CDR3 loop: CASSSDRDSPLHF. The CDR3 DNA reads TGTGCCAGCAGTTCCGACAGGGATTCACCCCTCCACTTT.